Listed here are 30 T cell receptor beta chains from one sample, sequenced in a study of T cell clonality in common variable immunodeficiency. Libraries were prepared by immunoSEQ multiplex PCR; TCRdb keeps only in-frame clonotypes and omits some of them. The sample holds about 34,000 clones, and no clone turns up only once. The sequenced sample consisted of peripheral blood mononuclear cells. Source of these receptors: a person aged 18 to 70 in good health.

This clone was seen a few times. The CDR3 is cut off 3 residues early in the read; its end comes from the germline J gene. V is TRBV10-2 and J is TRBJ1-2; the D gene is possibly TRBD1 (6 bases). V was pared by 6 bases and J by 4 bases, with 24 bases between. The V gene's germline CDR1 is WSHSY and CDR2 SAAADI. The CDR3 spans 17 residues. The CDR3 region is CASSGIGGRGESYGYTF. The CDR3 bases that were read are TGCGCCAGCAGCGGAATTGGGGGCAGAGGGGAGAGCTATGGC.

This clone has a count of ten or more. The read ends 3 residues before the CDR3 terminus; that terminus is restored from the germline J gene. The rearrangement links TRBV20-1 to TRBJ2-1; D perhaps matches TRBD1 (5 bases). The CDR3 consists of 12 residues. The V gene's germline CDR1 is DFQATT and CDR2 SNEGSKA (reference sequence). Trimming cost V 5 bases and J 5 bases, with 10 bases left between them. This CDR3 is CSADDRNNEQFF. The part of the CDR3 DNA that was read is TGCAGTGCTGATGACAGAAACAATGAG.

This clone has ten or more counts. The read falls 3 residues short of the CDR3 end, and the missing part is taken from the germline J gene. The genes are TRBV5-1 and TRBJ1-1; tentatively, D is TRBD1 (6 bases). The germline V gene encodes CDR1 SGHRS and CDR2 YFSETQ. Trimming stripped 2 bases from V and 4 bases from J, with 15 bases between. The CDR3 is made up of 15 amino acids. CDR3 protein: CASSFSGEVGTEAFF. The DNA read from the CDR3 is TGCGCCAGCAGCTTCTCAGGGGAAGTAGGCACTGAA.

Ten or more counts support this clone. Sequencing ends 3 residues short of the CDR3 end; the germline J gene provides the rest. The rearrangement links TRBV6-2 or TRBV6-3 to TRBJ1-5, with 7 nucleotides matching TRBD1. Trimming removed 6 bases from V and 0 bases from J; junction bases left unmatched: 8. Germline V CDR1 and CDR2: MNHEY, SVGEGT. The CDR3 covers 16 residues. CDR3 sequence reads: CASSPDRVISNQPQHF. CDR3 DNA (partial): TGTGCCAGCAGCCCCGACAGGGTGATTAGCAATCAGCCC.

This clone came up many times. The CDR3 bases that were read are TGCGCCAGCAGCCAAGGACTGAACTCCTACGAG. Translation gives CASSQGLNSYE. The CDR3, in full, reads CASSQGLNSYEQYF. The chain joins TRBV4-1 to TRBJ2-7; D is unclear. The DNA ends 3 residues before the CDR3 does, and the rest of the CDR3 is filled in from the germline J gene. The V end lost 1 base, the J end lost 0 bases, and 7 bases lay between the germline ends. The CDR3 extends over 14 amino acids. The germline V gene encodes CDR1 MGHRA and CDR2 YSYEKL.

Many counts were recorded for this clone. The read finishes 3 residues shy of the CDR3 end, and the germline J gene is used to complete it. This chain connects TRBV20-1 to TRBJ2-7, with TRBD2 identical over 7 bases. CDR1 DFQATT and CDR2 SNEGSKA come from the germline V gene (reference sequence). CDR3 size: 15 residues. The junction had 10 bases not matched to a gene; V was cut back by 0 bases and J by 5 bases. CDR3 DNA (partial): TGCAGTGCTAGAGATATAGGCGGGAGTTCCCACGAG. Its translation is CSARDIGGSSHE. The full CDR3 sequence reads CSARDIGGSSHEQYF.

This clone showed up many times. The sequenced fragment ends 3 residues before the CDR3 boundary, so the rest is inferred from the germline J gene. The rearrangement links TRBV20-1 to TRBJ2-1; 7 bases are a match to TRBD2. Germline loops: CDR1 DFQATT, CDR2 SNEGSKA (reference sequence). Unmatched junction bases numbered 13, after V lost 5 bases and J lost 0 bases. This CDR3 is 17 amino acids long. Partial CDR3 DNA: TGCAGTGCTCCCCGCCTTACTAGCGCGAGCTCCTACAATGAG. It yields the protein CSAPRLTSASSYNE. The CDR3 in full is CSAPRLTSASSYNEQFF.

This clone was counted at least ten times. The read terminates 3 residues ahead of where the CDR3 ends, so the germline J gene completes it. The chain uses TRBV19 and TRBJ1-2; D gene unclear. V shed 5 bases and J shed 7 bases, with 14 bases lying between them. Germline V lookup: CDR1 LNHDA, CDR2 SQIVND (reference sequence). CDR3 length: 13 amino acids. CDR3 DNA (partial): TGTGCCAGTAGTTCGGGCGGGGTAGGTGGC. Amino acid sequence: CASSSGGVGG. The complete CDR3 sequence is CASSSGGVGGYTF.

This clone has a count of ten or more. The CDR3 extends 3 residues past the end of the read, so its final part is completed from the germline J gene. The V and J genes are TRBV28 and TRBJ2-2; 7 bases agree with TRBD1. The V gene's germline CDR1 is MDHEN and CDR2 SYDVKM. The CDR3 totals 16 residues. Trimming took 2 bases from V and 3 from J; bases not matched to a gene: 6. The CDR3 DNA, read in part, is TGTGCCAGCAGTTTAGCCGGGACAGATGACACCGGGGAG. Its protein product is CASSLAGTDDTGE. The full CDR3 protein reads CASSLAGTDDTGELFF. The full variable domain, its missing parts supplied by reference TRBV28 and TRBJ2-2, is DVKVTQSSRYLVKRTGEKVFLECVQDMDHENMFWYRQDPGLGLRLIYFSYDVKMKEKGDIPEGYSVSREKKERFSLILESASTNQTSMYLCASSLAGTDDTGELFFGEGSRLTVL.

A word on this clone: Read sequence stops 3 residues before the CDR3 end, and the germline J gene provides the missing end. V gene TRBV7-8 combines with J gene TRBJ2-7; 9 bases align to TRBD1. V lost 1 base, J lost 3 bases, and 4 bases stayed unmatched. The CDR3 consists of 15 residues. The germline V gene has CDR1 SGHVS and CDR2 FQNEAQ. This CDR3 reads CASSLEGTGYYEQYF. CDR3 DNA, as far as it was read: TGTGCCAGCAGCTTAGAGGGGACAGGGTACTACGAG.

This clone has a handful of counts. The read halts 3 residues ahead of the CDR3 end, with the missing end drawn from the germline J gene. This chain links TRBV6-2 or TRBV6-3 with TRBJ1-2; TRBD1 matches at 11 bases. The junction had 16 bases not matched to a gene; V was cut back by 6 bases and J by 7 bases. Germline values: CDR1 MNHEY, CDR2 SVGEGT. CDR3 length: 17 residues. CDR3 DNA (partial): TGTGCCAGCAGACCACTCACCGGGACAGGGGGAAATGGTGGC. It yields the protein CASRPLTGTGGNGG. The CDR3 reads in full as CASRPLTGTGGNGGYTF.

This clone was recorded at least ten times. The CDR3 end lies 3 residues beyond the end of the read and is filled in from the germline J gene. The rearrangement joins TRBV7-8 to TRBJ2-1, with TRBD1 matching 7 bases. The CDR3 consists of 14 residues. The germline V gene has CDR1 SGHVS and CDR2 FQNEAQ. J lost 0 bases, V lost 6 bases, and 2 bases had no gene match. CDR3 sequence: CASRGTDSYNEQFF. Partial CDR3 DNA: TGTGCCAGCAGGGGGACAGACTCCTACAATGAG.

This clone has a count of ten or more. The read falls 3 residues short of the CDR3 end, and the missing part is taken from the germline J gene. The V gene is TRBV19, the J gene TRBJ2-7, with TRBD2 matching over 16 bases. The CDR3 has 16 residues. The J segment lost 4 bases and the V segment lost 10 bases, leaving 10 bases of the junction unmatched. CDR1 and CDR2 (germline): LNHDA, SQIVND (reference sequence). This chain's CDR3 is CATSGLAGGPLYEQYF. The sequenced part of the CDR3 DNA is TGTGCCACGTCGGGACTAGCGGGAGGGCCTCTGTACGAG.

The table lists this clone with many counts. The sequenced fragment ends 3 residues before the CDR3 boundary, so the rest is inferred from the germline J gene. This chain connects TRBV7-9 to TRBJ2-7; TRBD1 matches 7 bases. CDR3 size: 13 residues. V was pared by 5 bases and J by 3 bases, with 4 bases of the junction left unmatched. The germline gives CDR1 SEHNR, CDR2 FQNEAQ (reference sequence). The covered CDR3 bases are TGTGCCAGCAGCGCCGGACAGGACTACGAG. Protein sequence: CASSAGQDYE. The full CDR3 protein reads CASSAGQDYEQYF.

This clone was found many times. The CDR3 end falls 3 residues outside the read, so it is completed with the germline J gene. The gene calls are TRBV16 and TRBJ1-2; D is undetermined. CDR1 is KGHSY and CDR2 is FQNENV in the germline V gene. The V end lost 3 bases, the J end lost 4 bases, and 12 bases lay between the germline ends. This CDR3 region has 14 residues. CDR3 DNA, as far as it was read: TGTGCCAGCAGCCAGGGTCAGTCGGGCTATGGC. As protein: CASSQGQSGYG. The entire CDR3 sequence reads CASSQGQSGYGYTF.

This clone was observed many times. The observed sequence ends 3 residues before the CDR3 terminus, with the missing tail filled in from the germline J gene. The rearrangement uses TRBV13 and TRBJ2-5; a weak D match, TRBD1 (6 bases). Trimming removed 5 bases from V and 1 base from J, with 8 bases in between. This CDR3 is built from 13 residues. Germline-derived CDR1 and CDR2 are PRHDT and FYEKMQ (reference sequence). The CDR3 DNA, read in part, is TGTGCCAGCAGCAAACAGGGCCAAGAGACC. As protein: CASSKQGQET. The full CDR3 sequence reads CASSKQGQETQYF.

In its sample, this clone was seen many times. The read falls 3 residues short of the CDR3 end, and the missing part is taken from the germline J gene. The chain has TRBV7-2 and TRBJ1-1; D is unclear. Deletions cut 5 bases from V and 0 bases from J, with 10 bases between. Looked up from germline, CDR1 is SGHTA and CDR2 is FQGNSA. The CDR3 is 14 residues long. The CDR3 spells CASSAGPMNTEAFF. The sequenced CDR3 bases are TGTGCCAGCAGCGCAGGCCCGATGAACACTGAA.

This clone was counted ten times or more. The CDR3 goes on 3 residues after the read ends, and that part is filled in from the germline J gene. The V call is TRBV5-1, the J call TRBJ2-7; 7 bases map to TRBD2. J lost 0 bases, V lost 0 bases, and 6 bases had no gene match. CDR3 size: 16 residues. Germline lookup yields CDR1 SGHRS and CDR2 YFSETQ. CDR3 DNA (partial): TGCGCCAGCAGCTTGGGAGCTAGCGGAAGCTCCTACGAG. Its translation: CASSLGASGSSYE. The CDR3 in its entirety is CASSLGASGSSYEQYF.

This clone was seen at least ten times. The read terminates 3 residues before the CDR3 end, so the remaining end is supplied by the germline J gene. The chain carries TRBV28 and TRBJ2-7; 9 bases are shared with TRBD2. The germline gives CDR1 MDHEN, CDR2 SYDVKM. Trimming cost V 3 bases and J 6 bases; bases outside gene matches: 6. This CDR3 contains 14 residues. CDR3: CASSLLAGDSEQYF. The sequenced part of the CDR3 DNA is TGTGCCAGCAGTTTGTTAGCGGGAGACTCCGAG.

This clone came up many times. The read halts 3 residues ahead of the CDR3 end, with the missing end drawn from the germline J gene. J is TRBJ1-2 and V is TRBV2; 8 nucleotides agree with TRBD1. The germline gives CDR1 SNHLY, CDR2 FYNNEI. This CDR3 contains 16 residues. V was clipped by 7 bases and J by 0 bases; unmatched bases: 10. CDR3 region: CASKMTGAHANYGYTF. CDR3 DNA (partial): TGTGCCAGCAAAATGACAGGGGCCCATGCTAACTATGGC.

This clone was recorded many times. The observed sequence ends 3 residues before the CDR3 terminus, with the missing tail filled in from the germline J gene. V gene TRBV30 combines with J gene TRBJ1-5; 12 nucleotides line up with TRBD1. The J segment lost 5 bases and the V segment lost 2 bases, leaving 4 bases of the junction unmatched. The CDR3 loop spans 15 amino acids. The germline V gene has CDR1 GTSNPN and CDR2 SVGIG (reference sequence). The CDR3 reads CAWSPGQGAHQPQHF. CDR3 DNA (partial): TGTGCCTGGAGTCCGGGACAGGGGGCCCATCAGCCC. Supplemented by reference TRBV30 and TRBJ1-5, the full variable domain reads SQTIHQWPATLVQPVGSPLSLECTVEGTSNPNLYWYRQAAGRGLQLLFYSVGIGQISSEVPQNLSASRPQDRQFILSSKKLLLSDSGFYLCAWSPGQGAHQPQHFGDGTRLSIL.

This clone occurred many times. With the read ending 3 residues before the CDR3 end, the germline J gene is used to fill in that end. This chain connects TRBV12-3 or TRBV12-4 to TRBJ2-1, with a weak D call TRBD1 (6 bases). The V end was cut by 6 bases, the J end by 8 bases, with 17 bases between. The CDR3 is 14 amino acids. CDR3 DNA (partial): TGTGCCAGCAGCAATACAGGGAGCCGCTATGAG. Translating it yields CASSNTGSRYE. The whole CDR3 region reads CASSNTGSRYEQFF.

This clone was recorded at least ten times. The CDR3 is cut off 3 residues early in the read; its end comes from the germline J gene. The chain uses TRBV7-9 and TRBJ2-5; the match to TRBD1 covers 8 bases. Losses at the gene ends were 5 bases for V and 5 bases for J; bases not matched to a gene: 10. CDR3 length: 15 amino acids. The germline V gene encodes CDR1 SEHNR and CDR2 FQNEAQ (reference sequence). The CDR3 bases that were read are TGTGCCAGCAGCCCCCGGGACAGGAGGCGGGAGACC. Protein: CASSPRDRRRET. The whole CDR3 is CASSPRDRRRETQYF.

This clone has ten or more counts. The read ends 3 residues shy of where the CDR3 ends; the end is completed using the germline J gene. This rearrangement joins TRBV20-1 to TRBJ1-1; no firm D call. The CDR3 length is 16 residues. The germline V gene encodes CDR1 DFQATT and CDR2 SNEGSKA (reference sequence). V lost 0 bases to trimming and J lost 4 bases, with 18 bases between them. CDR3 protein: CSARDSKLAPGTEAFF. CDR3 DNA, as far as it was read: TGCAGTGCTAGAGACAGCAAGCTCGCGCCGGGCACTGAA.

This clone was counted many times. Read sequence stops 3 residues before the CDR3 end, and the germline J gene provides the missing end. The chain is built from TRBV5-1 and TRBJ1-2; 10 bases align to TRBD1. The germline CDR1 and CDR2 sequences are SGHRS and YFSETQ. V lost 0 bases and J lost 4; bases outside the gene matches: 3. The CDR3 is 15 amino acids. The part of the CDR3 DNA that was read is TGCGCCAGCAGCTTGGAGACAGGGGGCGGCTATGGC. This sequence encodes CASSLETGGGYG. The full CDR3 is CASSLETGGGYGYTF.

This clone has ten or more counts. The CDR3 DNA, read in part, is TGTGCCAGCAGCAAAGCCATAAACACAGATACG. It codes for CASSKAINTDT. The whole CDR3 sequence is CASSKAINTDTQYF. The chain has TRBV7-7 and TRBJ2-3; D call uncertain. From the germline J gene comes the end of the CDR3, since the read stops 3 residues before it. V shed 5 bases and J shed 2 bases, with 11 bases lying between them. This CDR3 spans 14 amino acids. Germline lookup yields CDR1 SSHAT and CDR2 FNYEAQ (reference sequence).

This clone showed up many times. The read terminates 3 residues before the CDR3 end, so the remaining end is supplied by the germline J gene. The rearrangement uses TRBV7-8 and TRBJ1-1; 8 bases are a match to TRBD1. Germline V gene data show CDR1 as SGHVS and CDR2 as FQNEAQ. The V and J ends lost 5 bases and 1 base, in that order; junction bases with no gene match: 6. This CDR3 contains 15 residues. The CDR3 reads CASSNLQGGNTEAFF. Incomplete CDR3 DNA: TGTGCCAGCAGCAATCTACAGGGGGGGAACACTGAA.

Many counts were recorded for this clone. The read comes to an end 3 residues before the CDR3 does, leaving the germline J gene to fill in the end. The chain recombines TRBV19 with TRBJ2-7; 7 nucleotides agree with TRBD2. This CDR3 is 15 amino acids long. Trimming removed 8 bases from V and 6 bases from J; junction bases left unmatched: 16. Looked up from germline, CDR1 is LNHDA and CDR2 is SQIVND (reference sequence). This CDR3 reads CASRSFAGAEAEQYF. The part of the CDR3 DNA that was read is TGTGCCAGTCGGTCTTTCGCGGGAGCAGAGGCCGAG. The whole variable domain, filled in from reference TRBV19 and TRBJ2-7, reads DGGITQSPKYLFRKEGQNVTLSCEQNLNHDAMYWYRQDPGQGLRLIYYSQIVNDFQKGDIAEGYSVSREKKESFPLTVTSAQKNPTAFYLCASRSFAGAEAEQYFGPGTRLTVT.

In this sample, this clone turned up many times. The read is 3 residues too short to cover the CDR3 end, so that end is filled in from the germline J gene. The chain carries TRBV20-1 and TRBJ1-4, with D possibly being TRBD1 (5 bases). The CDR3 totals 13 residues. Germline loops: CDR1 DFQATT, CDR2 SNEGSKA (reference sequence). V shed 4 bases and J shed 7 bases, with 13 bases lying between them. The chain's CDR3 is CSATGTWGEKLFF. The CDR3 DNA, read in part, is TGCAGTGCTACCGGGACTTGGGGTGAAAAA.

This clone appeared many times. The read is 3 residues too short to cover the CDR3 end, so that end is filled in from the germline J gene. This chain links TRBV11-2 with TRBJ1-2, with D possibly TRBD1 on 6 matching bases. Deletions cut 1 base from V and 4 bases from J, with 13 bases between. CDR1 and CDR2 from the germline V gene are SGHAT and FQNNGV. The CDR3 sequence is 15 residues long. The covered CDR3 bases are TGTGCCAGCAGCTTAGTACGGGGGGCAGGCTATGGC. As protein: CASSLVRGAGYG. The entire CDR3 protein reads CASSLVRGAGYGYTF.